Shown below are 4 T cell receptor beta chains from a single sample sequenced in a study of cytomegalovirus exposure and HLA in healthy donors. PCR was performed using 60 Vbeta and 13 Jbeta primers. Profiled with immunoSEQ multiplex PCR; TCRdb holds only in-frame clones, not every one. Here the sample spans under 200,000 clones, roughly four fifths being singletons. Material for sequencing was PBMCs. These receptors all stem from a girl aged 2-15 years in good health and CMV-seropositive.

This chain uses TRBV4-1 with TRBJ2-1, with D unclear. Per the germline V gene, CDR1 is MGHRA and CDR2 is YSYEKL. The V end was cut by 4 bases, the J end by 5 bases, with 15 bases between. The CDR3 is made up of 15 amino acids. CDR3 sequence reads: CASSPSPTPHNEQFF. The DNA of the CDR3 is TGCGCCAGCAGCCCGTCCCCCACTCCGCACAATGAGCAGTTCTTC.

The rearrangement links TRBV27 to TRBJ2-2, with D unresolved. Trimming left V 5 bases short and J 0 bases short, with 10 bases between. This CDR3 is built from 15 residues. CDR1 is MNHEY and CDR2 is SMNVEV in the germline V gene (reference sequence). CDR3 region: CASSITVANTGELFF. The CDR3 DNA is TGTGCCAGCAGTATTACAGTCGCGAACACCGGGGAGCTGTTTTTT.

The CDR3 nucleotides are TGTGCCAGCAGCTTGCCTAGACGGCTGAACACTGAAGCTTTCTTT. It codes for CASSLPRRLNTEAFF. V gene TRBV5-6 combines with J gene TRBJ1-1; unclear D gene. CDR1 is SGHDT, CDR2 YYEEEE, per germline. This CDR3 has 15 amino acids. Trimming cost V 1 base and J 0 bases, with 10 bases left between them.

CDR3 sequence: CASSHSGREETQYF. CDR3 nucleotide sequence: TGTGCCAGCAGCCATAGCGGGAGGGAGGAGACCCAGTACTTC. J is TRBJ2-5 and V is TRBV5-4, with TRBD2 matching 11 bases. With V trimmed by 4 bases and J by 5 bases, 4 bases remained unmatched. CDR1 SGHNT and CDR2 YYREEE come from the germline V gene (reference sequence). This CDR3 region has 14 residues.